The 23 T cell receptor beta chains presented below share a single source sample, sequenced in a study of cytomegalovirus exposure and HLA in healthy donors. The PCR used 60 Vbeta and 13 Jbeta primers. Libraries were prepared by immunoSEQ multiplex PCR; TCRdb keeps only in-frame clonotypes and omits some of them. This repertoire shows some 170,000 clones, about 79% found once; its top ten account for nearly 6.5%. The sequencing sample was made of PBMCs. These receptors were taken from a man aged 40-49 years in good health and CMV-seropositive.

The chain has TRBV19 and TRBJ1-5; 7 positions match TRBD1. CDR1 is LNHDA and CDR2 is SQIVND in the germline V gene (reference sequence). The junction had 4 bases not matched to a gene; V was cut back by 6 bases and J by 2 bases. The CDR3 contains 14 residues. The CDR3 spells CASSTTGGNQPQHF. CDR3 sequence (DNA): TGTGCCAGTAGCACAACAGGGGGCAATCAGCCCCAGCATTTT.

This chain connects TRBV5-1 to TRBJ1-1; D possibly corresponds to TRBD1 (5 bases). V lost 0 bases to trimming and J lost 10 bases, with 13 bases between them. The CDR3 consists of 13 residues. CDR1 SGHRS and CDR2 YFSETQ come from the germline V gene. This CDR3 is CASSLETEERAFF. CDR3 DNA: TGCGCCAGCAGCTTGGAGACAGAGGAACGAGCTTTCTTT.

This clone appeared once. The CDR3 is CASSWTGGNTGELFF. The CDR3, as DNA: TGCGCCAGCAGCTGGACAGGGGGTAACACCGGGGAGCTGTTTTTT. The J gene is TRBJ2-2, the V gene TRBV5-1, with 10 positions matching TRBD1. Germline V CDR1 and CDR2: SGHRS, YFSETQ. CDR3 length equals 15 residues. The trim removed 3 bases at V and 2 bases at J, leaving 1 base unmatched.

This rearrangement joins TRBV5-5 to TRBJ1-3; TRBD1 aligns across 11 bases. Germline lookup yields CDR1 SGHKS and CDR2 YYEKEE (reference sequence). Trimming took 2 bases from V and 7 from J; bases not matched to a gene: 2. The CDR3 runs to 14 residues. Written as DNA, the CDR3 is TGTGCCAGCAGCTTCGGGACAGGGGGGAACACCATATATTTT. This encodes CASSFGTGGNTIYF.

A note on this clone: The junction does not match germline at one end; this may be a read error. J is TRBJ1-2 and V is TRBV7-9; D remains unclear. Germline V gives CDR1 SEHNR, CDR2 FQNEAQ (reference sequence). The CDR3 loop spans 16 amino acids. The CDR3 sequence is CSSSLMGGSYEHGYTF. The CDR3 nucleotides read TGTTCCAGCAGCCTTATGGGCGGGAGCTACGAGCATGGCTACACCTTC.

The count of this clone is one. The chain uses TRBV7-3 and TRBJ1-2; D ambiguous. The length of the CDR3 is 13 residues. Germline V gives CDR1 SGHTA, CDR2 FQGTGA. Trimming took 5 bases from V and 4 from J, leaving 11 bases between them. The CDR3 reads CASSPGGIYGYTF. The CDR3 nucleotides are TGTGCCAGCAGCCCGGGCGGGATCTATGGCTACACCTTC.

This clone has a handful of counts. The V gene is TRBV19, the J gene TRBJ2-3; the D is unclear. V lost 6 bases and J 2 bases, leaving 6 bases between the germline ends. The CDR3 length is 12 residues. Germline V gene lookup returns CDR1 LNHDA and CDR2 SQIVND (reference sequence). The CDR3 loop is CASSTTTDTQYF. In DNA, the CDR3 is TGTGCCAGTAGCACTACCACAGATACGCAGTATTTT.

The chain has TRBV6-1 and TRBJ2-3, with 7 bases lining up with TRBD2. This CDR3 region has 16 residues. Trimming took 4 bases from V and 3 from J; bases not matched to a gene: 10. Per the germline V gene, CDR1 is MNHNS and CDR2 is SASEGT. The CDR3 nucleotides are TGTGCCAGCAGTGGGGGATGGGTTAGCGGGACAGATACGCAGTATTTT. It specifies CASSGGWVSGTDTQYF.

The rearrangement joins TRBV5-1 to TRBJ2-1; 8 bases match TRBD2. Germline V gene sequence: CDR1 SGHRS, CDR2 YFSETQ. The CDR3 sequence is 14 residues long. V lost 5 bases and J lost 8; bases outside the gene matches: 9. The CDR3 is CASSTGTRSDEQFF. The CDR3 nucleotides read TGCGCCAGCAGTACGGGGACTAGGAGCGATGAGCAGTTCTTC.

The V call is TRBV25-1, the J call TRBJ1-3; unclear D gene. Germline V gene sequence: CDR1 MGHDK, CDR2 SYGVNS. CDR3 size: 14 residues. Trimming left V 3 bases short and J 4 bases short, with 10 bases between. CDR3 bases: TGTGCCAGCAGTGAGACTCGCGTAGGAAACACCATATATTTT. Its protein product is CASSETRVGNTIYF.

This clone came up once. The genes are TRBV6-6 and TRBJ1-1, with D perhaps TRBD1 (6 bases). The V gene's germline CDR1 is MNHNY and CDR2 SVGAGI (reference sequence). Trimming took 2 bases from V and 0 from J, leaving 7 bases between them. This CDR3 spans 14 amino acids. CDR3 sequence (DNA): TGTGCCAGCAGTTACGGGGGCATGAACACTGAAGCTTTCTTT. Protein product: CASSYGGMNTEAFF.

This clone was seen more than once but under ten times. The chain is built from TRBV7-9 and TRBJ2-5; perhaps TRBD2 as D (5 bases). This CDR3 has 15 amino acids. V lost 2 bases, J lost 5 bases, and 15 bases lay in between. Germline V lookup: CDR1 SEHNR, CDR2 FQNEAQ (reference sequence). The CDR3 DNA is TGTGCCAGCAGCTTATCCACGGCGAGAGGGGAGACCCAGTACTTC. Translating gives CASSLSTARGETQYF. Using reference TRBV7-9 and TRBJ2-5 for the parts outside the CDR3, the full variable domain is DTGVSQNPRHKITKRGQNVTFRCDPISEHNRLYWYRQTLGQGPEFLTYFQNEAQLEKSRLLSDRFSAERPKGSFSTLEIQRTEQGDSAMYLCASSLSTARGETQYFGPGTRLLVL.

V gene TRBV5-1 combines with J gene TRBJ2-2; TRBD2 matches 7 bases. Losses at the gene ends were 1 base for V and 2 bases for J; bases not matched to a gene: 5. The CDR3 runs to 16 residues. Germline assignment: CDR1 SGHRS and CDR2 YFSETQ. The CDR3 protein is CASSLRGGINTGELFF. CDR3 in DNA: TGCGCCAGCAGCTTGCGGGGAGGGATAAACACCGGGGAGCTGTTTTTT.

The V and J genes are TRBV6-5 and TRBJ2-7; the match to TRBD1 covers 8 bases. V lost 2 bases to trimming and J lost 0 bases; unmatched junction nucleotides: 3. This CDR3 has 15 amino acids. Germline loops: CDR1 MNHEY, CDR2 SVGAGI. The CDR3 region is CASSYGQGASYEQYF. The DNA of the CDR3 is TGTGCCAGCAGTTACGGGCAGGGGGCCTCCTACGAGCAGTACTTC.

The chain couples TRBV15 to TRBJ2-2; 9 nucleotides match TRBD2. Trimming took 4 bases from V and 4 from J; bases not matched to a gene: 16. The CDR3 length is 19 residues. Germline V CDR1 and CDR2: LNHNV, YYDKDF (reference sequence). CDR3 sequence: CATSKPPGVAGDRTGELFF. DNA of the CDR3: TGTGCCACCAGCAAACCACCTGGGGTAGCGGGAGATCGCACCGGGGAGCTGTTTTTT. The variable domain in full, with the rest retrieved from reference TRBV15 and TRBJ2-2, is DAMVIQNPRYQVTQFGKPVTLSCSQTLNHNVMYWYQQKSSQAPKLLFHYYDKDFNNEADTPDNFQSRRPNTSFCFLDIRSPGLGDTAMYLCATSKPPGVAGDRTGELFFGEGSRLTVL.

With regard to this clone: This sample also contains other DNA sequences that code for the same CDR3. CDR3 sequence (DNA): TGTGCCTGGAGTCGTGACACCAATCAGCCCCAGCATTTT. Translating it yields CAWSRDTNQPQHF. This chain joins TRBV30 and TRBJ1-5; D ambiguous. Per the germline V gene, CDR1 is GTSNPN and CDR2 is SVGIG (reference sequence). The CDR3 is 13 amino acids. V was clipped by 2 bases and J by 3 bases, with 8 bases between them.

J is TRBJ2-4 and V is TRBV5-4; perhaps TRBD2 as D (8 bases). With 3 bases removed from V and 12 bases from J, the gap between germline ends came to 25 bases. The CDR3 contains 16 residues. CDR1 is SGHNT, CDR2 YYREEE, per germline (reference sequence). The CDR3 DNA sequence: TGTGCCAGCAGCTCTGGACTAGCCCGTCGGGGGGACAGTCAGTACTTC. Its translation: CASSSGLARRGDSQYF.

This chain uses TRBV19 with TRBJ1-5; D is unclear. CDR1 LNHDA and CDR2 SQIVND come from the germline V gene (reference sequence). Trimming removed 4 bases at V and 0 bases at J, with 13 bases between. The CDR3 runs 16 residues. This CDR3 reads CASSRSDLYSNQPQHF. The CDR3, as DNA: TGTGCCAGTAGTAGATCTGACTTGTATAGCAATCAGCCCCAGCATTTT.

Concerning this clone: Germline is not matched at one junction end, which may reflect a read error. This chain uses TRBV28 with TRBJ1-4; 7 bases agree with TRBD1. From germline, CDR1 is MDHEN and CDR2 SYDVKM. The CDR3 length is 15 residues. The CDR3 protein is CAGSLAGQSNEKLFF. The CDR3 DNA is TGTGCCGGCAGTTTGGCGGGACAGAGTAATGAAAAACTGTTTTTT.

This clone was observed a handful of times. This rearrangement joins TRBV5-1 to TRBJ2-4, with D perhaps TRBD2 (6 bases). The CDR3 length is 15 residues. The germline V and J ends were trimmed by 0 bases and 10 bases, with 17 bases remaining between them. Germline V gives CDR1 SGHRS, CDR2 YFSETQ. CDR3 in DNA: TGCGCCAGCAGCTTGGAGCTGGGGGGAAATGAAATTCAGTACTTC. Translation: CASSLELGGNEIQYF.

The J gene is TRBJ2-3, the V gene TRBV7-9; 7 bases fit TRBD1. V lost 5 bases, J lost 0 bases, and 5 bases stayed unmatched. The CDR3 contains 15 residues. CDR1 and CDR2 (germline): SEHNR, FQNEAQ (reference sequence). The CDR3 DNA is TGTGCCAGCAGCCACCGGGACAGTAGCACAGATACGCAGTATTTT. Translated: CASSHRDSSTDTQYF.

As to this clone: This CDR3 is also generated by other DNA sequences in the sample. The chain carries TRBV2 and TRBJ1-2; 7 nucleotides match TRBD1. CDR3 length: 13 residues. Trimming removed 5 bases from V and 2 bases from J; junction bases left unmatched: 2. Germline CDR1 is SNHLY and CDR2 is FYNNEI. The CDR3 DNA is TGTGCCAGCAGTCTGGGACAGAACTATGGCTACACCTTC. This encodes CASSLGQNYGYTF.

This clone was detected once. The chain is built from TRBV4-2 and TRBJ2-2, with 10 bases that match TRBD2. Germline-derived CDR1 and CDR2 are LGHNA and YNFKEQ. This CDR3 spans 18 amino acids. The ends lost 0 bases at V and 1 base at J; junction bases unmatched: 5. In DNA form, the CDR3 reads TGTGCCAGCAGCCAAGATCTGACTAGCGGGTTGAACACCGGGGAGCTGTTTTTT. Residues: CASSQDLTSGLNTGELFF.